This TCR beta chain is from a study of cytomegalovirus exposure and HLA in healthy donors. Worth noting for this clone: What it binds is unknown.

It was with 60 Vbeta and 13 Jbeta primers that the PCR ran. Some clones are missing from TCRdb's copy, which holds only in-frame ones; the method was immunoSEQ multiplex PCR. The sample lists about 220,000 clones; around 75% were seen once. V was cut by 4 bases and J by 2 bases, with 10 bases left in between. Germline lookup yields CDR1 SNHLY and CDR2 FYNNEI. This CDR3 region has 14 residues. Study-level results: Later on, an analysis showed TCR association rates differing by HLA locus, with DRB1 the most and HLA-C the fewest. More clonal expansion characterized HLA-associated TCR beta chains than equally common others in a later analysis.

The receptor comes from a woman aged 25-40 years in good health and CMV-seronegative. This chain joins TRBV2 and TRBJ2-3, with unresolved D. Material for sequencing was PBMCs. In DNA form, the CDR3 reads TGTGCCAGCAGTGGGCAGTCCAACACAGATACGCAGTATTTT. This sequence encodes CASSGQSNTDTQYF.